A selection of T cell receptor beta chains follows, all from one sample in a study of blood T cell repertoires in COVID-19. Repertoires were generated with immunoSEQ multiplex PCR, while TCRdb's copy carries only in-frame clones and drops some. The sample yields under 200,000 clones, 80% seen once. Sequences were obtained from PBMCs or T cells enriched from blood (not recorded which). These receptors came from a woman between 55 and 75 years old who had recovered from COVID-19. The CDR3 runs from the conserved cysteine through the conserved F or W. The order of the fields is D gene, V gene, clone size, J gene, CDR3 protein, CDR3 DNA. A D gene is named only where the DNA matches it firmly. Expanded clones are given a class, and other clones once, few, many or no size at all.

TRBD2,TRBV19,.,TRBJ2-6,CASSPGLGSGANVLTF,TGTGCCAGTAGCCCTGGACTAGGCTCTGGGGCCAACGTCCTGACTTTC
TRBD1,TRBV9,few,TRBJ1-3,CASSDTLDRGGSGNTIYF,TGTGCCAGCAGCGACACCCTGGACAGGGGAGGCTCTGGAAACACCATATATTTT
.,TRBV5-5,.,TRBJ1-6,CASSLSGGIDNSPLHF,TGTGCCAGCAGCTTGTCGGGGGGAATCGATAATTCACCCCTCCACTTT
TRBD1,TRBV6-6,once,TRBJ1-2,CARPMTGKRRGYTF,TGTGCCAGACCAATGACAGGGAAAAGACGGGGCTACACCTTC
TRBD1,TRBV7-8,.,TRBJ2-1,CASSTDRRNEQFF,TGTGCCAGCAGCACGGACAGGAGGAATGAGCAGTTCTTC
TRBD2,TRBV19,.,TRBJ2-7,CASSITSGYEQYF,TGTGCCAGTAGTATCACTAGCGGATACGAGCAGTACTTC
TRBD1,TRBV10-3,once,TRBJ2-3,CAIRKTGEAVEDTQYF,TGTGCCATCAGAAAGACAGGGGAGGCAGTCGAGGATACGCAGTATTTT
TRBD1,TRBV18,.,TRBJ1-1,CASSSKRGQTGPMNTEAFF,TGTGCCAGCTCCTCCAAGAGGGGGCAGACAGGCCCTATGAACACTGAAGCTTTCTTT
TRBD1,TRBV7-9,few,TRBJ1-5,CASSLADRAQPQHF,TGTGCCAGCAGCTTAGCGGACAGGGCTCAGCCCCAGCATTTT
.,TRBV3-1/TRBV3-2,.,TRBJ2-7,CASSQDPGAYEQYF,TGTGCCAGCAGCCAAGATCCGGGGGCCTACGAGCAGTACTTC
.,TRBV5-6,.,TRBJ1-1,CASSLRGTEAFF,TGTGCCAGCAGCTTAAGAGGAACCGAAGCTTTCTTT
.,TRBV7-9,few,TRBJ1-2,CASSPRGEIYYGYTF,TGTGCCAGCAGCCCCCGGGGAGAGATATACTATGGCTACACCTTC
TRBD1,TRBV6-5,once,TRBJ1-6,CASRILPQGDSPLHF,TGTGCCAGCAGAATACTCCCCCAGGGGGATTCACCCCTCCACTTT
.,TRBV6-5,.,TRBJ2-3,CASRFYGTDTQYF,TGTGCCAGCCGGTTTTACGGCACAGATACGCAGTATTTT
TRBD2,TRBV5-1,many,TRBJ2-3,CASSRLAASTDTQYF,TGCGCCAGCAGCAGACTAGCGGCTAGCACAGATACGCAGTATTTT
.,TRBV2,once,TRBJ1-2,CASSVAQGGYTF,TGTGCCAGCAGTGTGGCCCAGGGAGGCTACACCTTC
.,TRBV6-7,.,TRBJ2-1,CASNFLCAQQFF,TGTGCCAGCAATTTTTTATGCGCCCAGCAGTTCTTC
.,TRBV13,few,TRBJ2-7,CASSRRSQGIYYEQYF,TGTGCCAGCAGCCGACGGTCACAGGGAATTTACTACGAGCAGTACTTC
TRBD2,TRBV3-1/TRBV3-2,.,TRBJ2-3,CASSQDLGTSGGGDTQYF,TGTGCCAGCAGCCAAGATCTGGGGACTAGCGGGGGGGGAGATACGCAGTATTTT
.,TRBV19,.,TRBJ2-1,CASSMPLNEQFF,TGTGCCAGTAGTATGCCCCTAAATGAGCAGTTCTTC
.,TRBV5-6,.,TRBJ1-2,CASSLRTPNYGYTF,TGTGCCAGCAGCCTTAGGACACCCAACTATGGCTACACCTTC
.,TRBV29-1,.,TRBJ1-2,CSVVGSGLGYTF,TGCAGCGTTGTGGGTAGTGGGCTTGGCTACACCTTC
.,TRBV10-2,many,TRBJ1-2,CASSPGQWEGYTF,TGCGCCAGCAGTCCCGGACAGTGGGAAGGCTACACCTTC
.,TRBV12-3/TRBV12-4,.,TRBJ1-2,CASSSNYGYTF,TGTGCCAGCAGCTCTAACTATGGCTACACCTTC
TRBD2,TRBV5-1,.,TRBJ2-1,CASSLGGLAGSSYNEQFF,TGCGCCAGCAGCTTGGGAGGACTAGCGGGGAGCTCCTACAATGAGCAGTTCTTC
TRBD2,TRBV19,.,TRBJ2-3,CASSPTSGGIGDTQYF,TGTGCCAGTAGTCCTACTAGCGGGGGGATTGGAGATACGCAGTATTTT
TRBD1,TRBV18,once,TRBJ1-2,CASSATGGTNYGYTF,TGTGCCAGCTCAGCGACAGGGGGGACTAACTATGGCTACACCTTC
.,TRBV5-1,.,TRBJ1-5,CASSLEDSKNQPQHF,TGCGCCAGCAGCTTGGAGGACAGCAAGAATCAGCCCCAGCATTTT
.,TRBV10-3,few,TRBJ1-1,CAIRGGANTEAFF,TGTGCCATCAGGGGAGGGGCGAACACTGAAGCTTTCTTT
.,TRBV24-1,.,TRBJ2-7,CATSDLSDEQYF,TGTGCCACCAGTGATTTGTCAGACGAGCAGTACTTC
TRBD1,TRBV5-6,.,TRBJ1-6,CASSLTGGNSPLHF,TGTGCCAGCAGCTTGACAGGGGGCAATTCACCCCTCCACTTT
TRBD2,TRBV3-1/TRBV3-2,.,TRBJ2-2,CATAGTSLRPTGELFF,TGTGCCACCGCCGGGACTAGCTTGAGACCCACCGGGGAGCTGTTTTTT
TRBD1,TRBV3-1/TRBV3-2,.,TRBJ1-1,CASRQADRGETEAFF,TGTGCCAGCAGACAAGCCGACAGGGGGGAAACTGAAGCTTTCTTT
TRBD2,TRBV7-2,.,TRBJ2-1,CASSRSGTKYNEQFF,TGTGCCAGCAGCCGCTCCGGGACTAAATACAATGAGCAGTTCTTC
.,TRBV4-1,.,TRBJ1-2,CASSHIQGVDYGYTF,TGCGCCAGCAGCCACATACAGGGTGTGGACTATGGCTACACCTTC
TRBD1,TRBV3-1/TRBV3-2,.,TRBJ2-3,CASSQDRGDTQYF,TGTGCCAGCAGCCAGGACAGGGGAGATACGCAGTATTTT
.,TRBV6-5,.,TRBJ2-7,CASSYKRSSYEQYF,TGTGCCAGCAGTTATAAGCGGAGCTCCTACGAGCAGTACTTC
TRBD2,TRBV5-1,.,TRBJ2-1,CASSLGGLAVYNEQFF,TGCGCCAGCAGCTTGGGCGGACTAGCGGTATACAATGAGCAGTTCTTC
TRBD1,TRBV30,.,TRBJ1-1,CAWSPRGQDTEAFF,TGTGCCTGGAGTCCCAGGGGGCAGGACACTGAAGCTTTCTTT
.,TRBV5-6,once,TRBJ1-4,CASSFSTGNNEKLFF,TGTGCCAGCAGCTTTAGCACAGGAAATAATGAAAAACTGTTTTTT
.,TRBV4-2,.,TRBJ1-4,CASSQTGTHNEKLFF,TGTGCCAGCAGCCAGACCGGGACTCATAATGAAAAACTGTTTTTT
.,TRBV24-1,.,TRBJ2-3,CATSDFRDTQYF,TGTGCCACCAGTGATTTTCGAGATACGCAGTATTTT
TRBD2,TRBV6-4,.,TRBJ2-3,CASSRIAGFPDTQYF,TGTGCCAGCAGTCGAATAGCGGGGTTCCCAGATACGCAGTATTTT
TRBD2,TRBV7-8,.,TRBJ2-6,CASSSLAGGKTGANVLTF,TGTGCCAGCAGCTCTTTAGCGGGGGGAAAGACTGGGGCCAACGTCCTGACTTTC
TRBD2,TRBV5-1,.,TRBJ2-1,CASSLAGIVGLADNEQFF,TGCGCCAGCAGCTTGGCTGGGATAGTTGGACTAGCGGACAATGAGCAGTTCTTC
TRBD2,TRBV6-1,.,TRBJ2-5,CASSEEESGGANQETQYF,TGTGCCAGCAGTGAAGAAGAGAGCGGGGGGGCCAACCAAGAGACCCAGTACTTC
.,TRBV12-3/TRBV12-4,once,TRBJ2-4,CASSLQGGNIQYF,TGTGCCAGCAGTTTACAGGGGGGTAACATTCAGTACTTC
.,TRBV6-5,.,TRBJ1-1,CASSRVTDTEAFF,TGTGCCAGCTCCAGGGTAACGGACACTGAAGCTTTCTTT
.,TRBV2,once,TRBJ1-1,CASSDYTGAFF,TGTGCCAGCAGTGATTATACAGGAGCTTTCTTT
.,TRBV12-5,.,TRBJ2-3,CATGRGAIGDTQYF,TGTGCTACGGGGAGGGGGGCGATAGGAGATACGCAGTATTTT
TRBD2,TRBV25-1,.,TRBJ2-3,CASSVAGEGTDTQYF,TGTGCCAGCAGTGTAGCGGGGGAAGGAACAGATACACAGTATTTT